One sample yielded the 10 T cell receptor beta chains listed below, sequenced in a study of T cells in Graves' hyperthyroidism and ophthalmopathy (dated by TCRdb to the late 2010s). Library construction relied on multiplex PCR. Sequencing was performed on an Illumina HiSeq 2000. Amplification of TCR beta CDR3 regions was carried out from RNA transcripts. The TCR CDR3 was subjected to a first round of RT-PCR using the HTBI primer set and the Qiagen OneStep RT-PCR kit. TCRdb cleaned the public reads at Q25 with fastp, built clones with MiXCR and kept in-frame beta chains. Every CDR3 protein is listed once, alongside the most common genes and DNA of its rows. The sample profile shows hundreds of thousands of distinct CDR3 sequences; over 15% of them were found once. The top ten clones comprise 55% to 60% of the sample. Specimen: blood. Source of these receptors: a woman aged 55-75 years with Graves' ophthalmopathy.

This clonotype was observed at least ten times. The CDR3 loop is CASSGLRGSARNSPLHF. In DNA form, the CDR3 reads TGTGCCAGCAGTGGCCTGAGAGGGTCAGCCCGGAATTCACCCCTCCACTTT. The chain links TRBV2 to TRBJ1-6; the D is unclear. Trimming stripped 4 bases from V and 7 bases from J, with 20 bases between. Germline CDR1 is SNHLY and CDR2 is FYNNEI. The CDR3 has 17 residues.

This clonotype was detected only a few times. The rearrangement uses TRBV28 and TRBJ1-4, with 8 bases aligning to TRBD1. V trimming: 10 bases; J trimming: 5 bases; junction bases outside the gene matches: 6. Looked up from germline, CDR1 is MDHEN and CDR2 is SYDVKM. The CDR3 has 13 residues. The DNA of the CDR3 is TGTGCCACGGGGACAGGCCAAAATGAAAAACTGTTTTTT. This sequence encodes CATGTGQNEKLFF.

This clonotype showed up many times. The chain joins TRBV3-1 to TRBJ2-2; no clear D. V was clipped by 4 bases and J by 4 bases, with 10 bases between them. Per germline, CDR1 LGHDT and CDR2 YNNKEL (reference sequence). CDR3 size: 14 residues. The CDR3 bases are TGTGCCAGCAGCCCGTCAGTCACCACCGGGGAGCTGTTTTTT. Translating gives CASSPSVTTGELFF. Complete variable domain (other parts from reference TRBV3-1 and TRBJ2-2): DTAVSQTPKYLVTQMGNDKSIKCEQNLGHDTMYWYKQDSKKFLKIMFSYNNKELIINETVPNRFSPKSPDKAHLNLHINSLELGDSAVYFCASSPSVTTGELFFGEGSRLTVL.

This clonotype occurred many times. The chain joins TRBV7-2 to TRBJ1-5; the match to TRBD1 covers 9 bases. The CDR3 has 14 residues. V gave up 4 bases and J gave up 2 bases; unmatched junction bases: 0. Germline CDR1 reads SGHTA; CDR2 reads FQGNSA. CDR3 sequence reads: CASSWDRGNQPQHF. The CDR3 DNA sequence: TGTGCCAGCAGCTGGGACAGGGGCAATCAGCCCCAGCATTTT.

The DNA for the CDR3 is TGTGCCAGCAGCCAAGGCCCAAGGGAGACCCAGTACTTC. Its protein is CASSQGPRETQYF. J is TRBJ2-5 and V is TRBV7-3; D not resolved. This CDR3 has 13 residues. Trimming removed 5 bases at V and 5 bases at J, with 12 bases between. Germline values: CDR1 SGHTA, CDR2 FQGTGA.

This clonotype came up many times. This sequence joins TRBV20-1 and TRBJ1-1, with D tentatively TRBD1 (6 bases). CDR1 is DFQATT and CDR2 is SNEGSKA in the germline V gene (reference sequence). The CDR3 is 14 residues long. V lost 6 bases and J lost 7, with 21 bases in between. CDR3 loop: CSAFDRTVSLEAFF. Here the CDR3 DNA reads TGCAGTGCATTCGACCGGACAGTCTCCCTTGAAGCTTTCTTT.

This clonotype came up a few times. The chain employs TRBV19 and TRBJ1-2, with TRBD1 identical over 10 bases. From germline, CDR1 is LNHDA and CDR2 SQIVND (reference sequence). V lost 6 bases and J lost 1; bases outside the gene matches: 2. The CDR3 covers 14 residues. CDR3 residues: CASRRTGGNYGYTF. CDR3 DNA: TGTGCCAGTAGGAGGACAGGGGGTAACTATGGCTACACCTTC.

In DNA, the CDR3 is TGCAGTGTCGAAGACGGCTACTCCTACAATGAGCAGTTCTTC. Translation gives CSVEDGYSYNEQFF. The chain couples TRBV20-1 to TRBJ2-1; D remains unclear. V was shortened by 7 bases and J by 0 bases, with 13 bases between the two germline ends. The CDR3 consists of 14 residues. In germline, CDR1 is DFQATT, CDR2 SNEGSKA (reference sequence).

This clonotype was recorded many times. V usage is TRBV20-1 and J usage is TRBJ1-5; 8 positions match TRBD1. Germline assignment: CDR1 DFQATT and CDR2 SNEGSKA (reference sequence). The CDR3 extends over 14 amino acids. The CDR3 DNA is TGCAGCCAACAACAGGGGGGAGGCAATCAGCCCCAGCATTTT. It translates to CSQQQGGGNQPQHF.

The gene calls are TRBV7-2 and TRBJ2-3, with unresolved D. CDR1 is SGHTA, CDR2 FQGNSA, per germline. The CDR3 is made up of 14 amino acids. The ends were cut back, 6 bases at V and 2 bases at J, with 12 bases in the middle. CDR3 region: CASSYGQLTDTQYF. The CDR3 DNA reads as TGTGCCAGCAGTTACGGGCAGCTCACAGATACGCAGTATTTT.